In this sample, the clone carrying this TCR beta chain turned up once. At one boundary the junction diverges from the germline segment, which might be a read error. This entry comes from a study of blood T cell repertoires in COVID-19. Clones were sequenced by immunoSEQ multiplex PCR, and TCRdb holds only the in-frame ones, with some missing. Here the sample spans about 160,000 clones, 80% to 95% being singletons. This CDR3 contains 15 residues. Germline V gene sequence: CDR1 MNHEY, CDR2 SVGEGT. V and J are TRBV6-2 or TRBV6-3 and TRBJ2-5, with a weak D call TRBD2 (5 bases). This clonotype was obtained from a man between 25 and 39 years old with COVID-19, enrolled during active disease. The sequenced material came from peripheral blood. The CDR3 is CAGSPTGGVRETQYF. DNA for the CDR3: TGTGCCGGCAGTCCGACCGGAGGCGTACGGGAGACCCAGTACTTC.